The clone carrying this TCR beta chain appeared a single time. The T cells that were sequenced for TCR beta were CD8+ and CD4+ cells from blood. Treatment-naive patients with stable or active relapsing-remitting disease served as multiple sclerosis controls. It was with random hexamers that 0.5 to 1 ug RNA was reverse transcribed. Amplification of TCR beta CDR3 was carried out by immunoSEQ multiplex PCR, which covered 54 Vbeta and 13 Jbeta segments. From the immunoSEQ multiplex PCR reads, TCRdb called clonotypes with MiXCR, one entry per CDR3 protein. The repertoire holds 300,000 to 350,000 distinct CDR3 sequences, with 90% to 95% as singletons. Germline lookup yields CDR1 SGHNT and CDR2 YYREEE (reference sequence). Trimming at V came to 3 bases and at J to 3 bases, leaving 9 bases not matched to a gene. This CDR3 has 16 amino acids. This specimen comes from a study of CD8 T cells in Susac syndrome.

V and J are TRBV5-4 and TRBJ2-1; 7 bases are a match to TRBD2. The sequenced sample was CD4+ T cells from PBMCs. This TCR was sampled from a human donor with multiple sclerosis. Written as DNA, the CDR3 is TGTGCCAGCAGCTCGAGCGCGGGAGACCACTACAATGAGCAGTTCTTC. It translates to CASSSSAGDHYNEQFF.